This is a list of T cell receptor beta chains from one sample in a study of a mutant IDH1 vaccine in newly diagnosed glioma. No antigens are known for them. Measured with immunoSEQ multiplex PCR; TCRdb has only the in-frame clones, and not every one. The sample lists 50,000 to 70,000 clones; 83% were seen once. The sample consisted of PBMCs, taken from a glioma patient whose treatment included an IDH1 peptide vaccine. Receptors originate from a woman aged 50 to 65 with glioma. CDR3s include the opening cysteine and the closing phenylalanine or tryptophan. The order of the fields is V gene, clone size, D gene, J gene, CDR3 DNA, CDR3 protein. D genes are given only for firm matches. The size entry is marked missing in some rows and otherwise reads once, few, many or a size class.

V gene: TRBV27
clone size: -
D gene: TRBD1
J gene: TRBJ1-2
CDR3 DNA: TGTGCCAGCAGGACCACAGGGGGCCGCCACGGCTACACCTTC
CDR3 protein: CASRTTGGRHGYTF

V gene: TRBV5-1
clone size: few
D gene: TRBD1
J gene: TRBJ1-1
CDR3 DNA: TGCGCCAGCAGCCAATACAGGGGAACTGAAGCTTTCTTT
CDR3 protein: CASSQYRGTEAFF

V gene: TRBV9
clone size: -
D gene: -
J gene: TRBJ1-5
CDR3 DNA: TGTGCCAGCAGCCTCGGCGGGGGCGAGGGTCAGCCCCAGCATTTT
CDR3 protein: CASSLGGGEGQPQHF

V gene: TRBV4-1
clone size: -
D gene: TRBD1
J gene: TRBJ1-5
CDR3 DNA: TGCGCCAGCAGCCAAGGAAGGGGGCTAGGACAGCCCCAGCATTTT
CDR3 protein: CASSQGRGLGQPQHF

V gene: TRBV4-1
clone size: few
D gene: -
J gene: TRBJ1-4
CDR3 DNA: TGCGCCAGCAGCCAAGATGCCCAGGCGGATGAAAAACTGTTTTTT
CDR3 protein: CASSQDAQADEKLFF

V gene: TRBV11-2
clone size: -
D gene: -
J gene: TRBJ2-1
CDR3 DNA: TGTGCCAGCAGCTTAAGACCCGGGGTCGATGAGCAGTTCTTC
CDR3 protein: CASSLRPGVDEQFF

V gene: TRBV6-1
clone size: once
D gene: TRBD2
J gene: TRBJ2-3
CDR3 DNA: TGTGCCAGCAGTGAACTAGCGGGGGGAGGTGGCACAGATACGCAGTATTTT
CDR3 protein: CASSELAGGGGTDTQYF

V gene: TRBV28
clone size: -
D gene: -
J gene: TRBJ1-5
CDR3 DNA: TGTGCCAGCGCCGGGGTGGGCAATCAGCCCCAGCATTTT
CDR3 protein: CASAGVGNQPQHF

V gene: TRBV30
clone size: -
D gene: -
J gene: TRBJ2-7
CDR3 DNA: TGTGCCTGGAGCGAGGGACCGGGGGGCGTGTCCTACGAGCAGTACTTC
CDR3 protein: CAWSEGPGGVSYEQYF

V gene: TRBV28
clone size: -
D gene: -
J gene: TRBJ1-2
CDR3 DNA: TGTGCCAGCAGTAGCAGGGGTAACTATGGCTACACCTTC
CDR3 protein: CASSSRGNYGYTF

V gene: TRBV10-2
clone size: -
D gene: -
J gene: TRBJ2-2
CDR3 DNA: TGCGCCAGCAGTGAGTCGGGGGTTTCGGGTAACACCGGGGAGCTGTTTTTT
CDR3 protein: CASSESGVSGNTGELFF

V gene: TRBV5-5
clone size: -
D gene: -
J gene: TRBJ2-1
CDR3 DNA: TGTGCCAGCAGCTTTTGGGAGGCCAATGAGCAGTTCTTC
CDR3 protein: CASSFWEANEQFF

V gene: TRBV30
clone size: -
D gene: TRBD1
J gene: TRBJ1-5
CDR3 DNA: TGTGCCTGGAGTGTACCGGGGACAGGGGTCCAGCCCCAGCATTTT
CDR3 protein: CAWSVPGTGVQPQHF

V gene: TRBV30
clone size: -
D gene: -
J gene: TRBJ1-1
CDR3 DNA: TGTGCCTGGAGTGCAGGGGAAGCTTTCTTT
CDR3 protein: CAWSAGEAFF

V gene: TRBV27
clone size: once
D gene: TRBD2
J gene: TRBJ2-5
CDR3 DNA: TGTGCCAGCAGTCCCCCCCAGCTAGCGGGGGGCATGGAGACCCAGTACTTC
CDR3 protein: CASSPPQLAGGMETQYF

V gene: TRBV7-2
clone size: once
D gene: -
J gene: TRBJ1-2
CDR3 DNA: TGTGCCAGCAGCTTAGCCCAGGGGTCTTATGGCTACACCTTC
CDR3 protein: CASSLAQGSYGYTF

V gene: TRBV28
clone size: -
D gene: -
J gene: TRBJ2-2
CDR3 DNA: TGTGCCAGCAGTCCCGGTGGGGATCTTCCCGGGGAGCTGTTTTTT
CDR3 protein: CASSPGGDLPGELFF

V gene: TRBV5-4
clone size: -
D gene: -
J gene: TRBJ2-2
CDR3 DNA: TGTGCCAGCAGTCCATCCCCAGGGGCCCGGGAGCTGTTTTTT
CDR3 protein: CASSPSPGARELFF

V gene: TRBV6-4
clone size: -
D gene: -
J gene: TRBJ1-1
CDR3 DNA: TGTGCCAGCAGCGGGACGGACGTGAACACTGAAGCTTTCTTT
CDR3 protein: CASSGTDVNTEAFF

V gene: TRBV6-1
clone size: -
D gene: -
J gene: TRBJ1-1
CDR3 DNA: TGTGCCAGCAGTGAAGCTGGCGGGAAAGCTGAAGCTTTCTTT
CDR3 protein: CASSEAGGKAEAFF

V gene: TRBV6-1
clone size: once
D gene: -
J gene: TRBJ2-1
CDR3 DNA: TGTGCCAGCAGTGAAATATACAATGAGCAGTTCTTC
CDR3 protein: CASSEIYNEQFF

V gene: TRBV7-8
clone size: -
D gene: TRBD1
J gene: TRBJ1-2
CDR3 DNA: TGTGCCAGCAGCTTCAGGGGACAGTATGGCTACACCTTC
CDR3 protein: CASSFRGQYGYTF